This is a list of T cell receptor beta chains from one sample in a study of glioma-infiltrating T cells after dendritic cell vaccination. The data were produced by immunoSEQ multiplex PCR, yet TCRdb's version contains in-frame clones alone and is incomplete. The sample shows nearly 85,000 clones, 80% to 90% of them seen only once. The sequences come from blood, collected before dendritic cell vaccination. The receptors stem from a human donor with glioblastoma. CDR3s include the opening cysteine and the closing phenylalanine or tryptophan. D genes are given only for firm matches. Not every row has a clone size; where given, it reads once, few, many or a size class.

D gene	clone size	CDR3 length	V gene	J gene	CDR3 protein	CDR3 DNA
TRBD1	-	16	TRBV19	TRBJ2-1	CASSIEAGQVNNEQFF	TGTGCCAGTAGTATTGAGGCGGGACAGGTGAATAATGAGCAGTTCTTC
TRBD1	-	13	TRBV29-1	TRBJ1-2	CSVEGTGVLGYTF	TGCAGCGTTGAGGGGACAGGGGTTTTGGGCTACACCTTC
TRBD1	-	14	TRBV6-1	TRBJ2-7	CASSTGQGNYEQYF	TGTGCCAGCAGTACGGGACAGGGAAACTACGAGCAGTACTTC
TRBD1	-	12	TRBV29-1	TRBJ1-2	CSGQGRSGGYTF	TGCAGCGGACAGGGGCGGTCGGGGGGCTACACCTTC
TRBD2	few	16	TRBV18	TRBJ2-1	CASSTSGGQTYNEQFF	TGTGCCAGCTCAACTAGCGGGGGGCAAACCTACAATGAGCAGTTCTTC
TRBD2	-	12	TRBV6-5	TRBJ2-7	CASTTGGYEQYF	TGTGCCAGCACTACCGGGGGGTACGAGCAGTACTTC
TRBD1	-	15	TRBV5-6	TRBJ1-3	CASSLPGQGANTIYF	TGTGCCAGCAGCCTTCCGGGACAGGGGGCCAACACCATATATTTT
-	-	16	TRBV15	TRBJ2-3	CATSISAGDSTDTQYF	TGTGCCACCAGCATTAGTGCAGGCGACAGCACAGATACGCAGTATTTT
-	-	13	TRBV10-3	TRBJ2-7	CAIRNEGGYEQYF	TGTGCCATCAGAAATGAAGGGGGCTACGAGCAGTACTTC
-	few	14	TRBV9	TRBJ2-5	CASSVGSGTETQYF	TGTGCCAGCAGCGTAGGAAGCGGAACAGAGACCCAGTACTTC
TRBD2	-	15	TRBV7-3	TRBJ2-3	CASSPGLAGPDTQYF	TGTGCCAGCAGCCCCGGACTAGCGGGACCAGATACGCAGTATTTT
-	-	14	TRBV7-6	TRBJ1-3	CASSLGSGGNTIYF	TGTGCCAGCAGCTTAGGTTCCGGTGGAAACACCATATATTTT
TRBD1	-	17	TRBV9	TRBJ2-1	CASSGAGTGGFYNEQFF	TGTGCCAGCAGCGGGGCCGGGACAGGGGGCTTCTACAATGAGCAGTTCTTC
-	-	13	TRBV7-2	TRBJ2-1	CASSSTTLIEQFF	TGTGCCAGCAGCTCGACTACACTAATTGAGCAGTTCTTC
TRBD1	-	14	TRBV5-5	TRBJ2-7	CASSFGQGIYEQYF	TGTGCCAGCAGCTTCGGACAGGGGATCTACGAGCAGTACTTC